This TCR beta chain derives from a study of cytomegalovirus exposure and HLA in healthy donors. Trimming left V 6 bases short and J 1 base short, with 13 bases between. This CDR3 region has 16 residues. Looked up from germline, CDR1 is MNHEY and CDR2 is SMNVEV (reference sequence). Primers included in the PCR were 60 Vbeta and 13 Jbeta primers. Method: immunoSEQ multiplex PCR; TCRdb's copy keeps in-frame clones and lacks some. The sample lists approximately 210,000 clones; 81% were seen once. The sequence came from a young man in good health and CMV-seronegative. The sequenced sample was PBMCs. The J gene is TRBJ2-6, the V gene TRBV27; a possible D gene is TRBD2 (6 bases). DNA of the CDR3: TGTGCCAGCAGCTTAGGACGGGGGTCTGGGGCCAACGTCCTGACTTTC. This encodes CASSLGRGSGANVLTF.